This entry lists 21 T cell receptor beta chains sequenced from one sample in a study of blood T cell repertoires in COVID-19. Generated by immunoSEQ multiplex PCR, the TCRdb table keeps only in-frame clones and is missing some. The sample has around 200,000 clones, roughly 90% seen once. The sequencing input was peripheral blood. These receptor sequences come from a middle-aged man with acute or convalescent COVID-19.

The chain joins TRBV2 to TRBJ2-6; weak D call: TRBD2 (5 bases). Trimming stripped 6 bases from V and 2 bases from J, with 17 bases between. The CDR3 spans 17 residues. Germline V gives CDR1 SNHLY, CDR2 FYNNEI. The chain's CDR3 is CASSSGIPGTGANVLTF. In DNA, the CDR3 is TGTGCCAGCAGCTCCGGGATCCCCGGAACTGGGGCCAACGTCCTGACTTTC.

The chain combines TRBV4-2 with TRBJ2-3; possible D gene TRBD2, 5 bases. V lost 0 bases, J lost 8 bases, and 9 bases lay in between. CDR1 LGHNA and CDR2 YNFKEQ come from the germline V gene. This CDR3 region has 13 residues. The CDR3 nucleotides read TGTGCCAGCAGCCAAGATCTCGGGGTTACGCAGTATTTT. Its translation: CASSQDLGVTQYF.

This chain links TRBV7-6 with TRBJ2-3, with 7 bases identical to TRBD2. The CDR3 is 15 residues long. Trimming took 2 bases from V and 2 from J; bases not matched to a gene: 4. Germline V lookup: CDR1 SGHVS, CDR2 FNYEAQ. The CDR3 DNA sequence: TGTGCCAGCAGCTTACTCGCGGGGGTCACAGATACGCAGTATTTT. As protein: CASSLLAGVTDTQYF. Drawing the rest from reference TRBV7-6 and TRBJ2-3, the complete variable domain is GAGVSQSPRYKVTKRGQDVALRCDPISGHVSLYWYRQALGQGPEFLTYFNYEAQQDKSGLPNDRFSAERPEGSISTLTIQRTEQRDSAMYRCASSLLAGVTDTQYFGPGTRLTVL.

This chain connects TRBV20-1 to TRBJ2-7; no definite D call. CDR1 and CDR2 from the germline V gene are DFQATT and SNEGSKA (reference sequence). This CDR3 region has 11 residues. Trimming took 7 bases from V and 9 from J, leaving 16 bases between them. In DNA, the CDR3 is TGCAGTGTCCCCCACTACGAAGGGCAGTACTTC. It translates to CSVPHYEGQYF.

The V and J genes are TRBV4-2 and TRBJ2-7; D is unclear. Trimming pared 1 base from V and 3 bases from J, leaving 10 bases between. CDR1 is LGHNA and CDR2 is YNFKEQ in the germline V gene. The CDR3 is made up of 14 amino acids. CDR3 sequence reads: CASSQGLTFYEQYF. CDR3 coding DNA: TGTGCCAGCAGCCAAGGGCTCACCTTCTACGAGCAGTACTTC.

The chain recombines TRBV5-6 with TRBJ2-2; 13 positions agree with TRBD2. J lost 0 bases, V lost 5 bases, and 10 bases had no gene match. Germline CDR1 reads SGHDT; CDR2 reads YYEEEE. This CDR3 is 19 amino acids long. This CDR3 is CASSNTGTSGVANTGELFF. For the CDR3, the DNA is TGTGCCAGCAGTAATACCGGGACTAGCGGGGTCGCGAACACCGGGGAGCTGTTTTTT.

This rearrangement joins TRBV3-1 (or the pseudogene TRBV3-2) to TRBJ2-7; D is undetermined. V dropped 1 base and J dropped 4 bases, with 11 bases sitting between them. Germline V gives CDR1 LGHDT, CDR2 YNNKEL (reference sequence). The CDR3 totals 14 residues. The CDR3 protein is CASSQGSSLYEQYF. For the CDR3, the DNA is TGTGCCAGCAGCCAAGGTTCCAGTCTGTACGAGCAGTACTTC.

The chain combines TRBV3-1 (or the pseudogene TRBV3-2) with TRBJ1-4; TRBD1 aligns across 10 bases. The germline V gene has CDR1 LGHDT and CDR2 YNNKEL (reference sequence). Trimming at V came to 3 bases and at J to 8 bases, leaving 9 bases not matched to a gene. There are 16 residues in the CDR3. CDR3 sequence reads: CASSHSTGGASEKLFF. DNA of the CDR3: TGTGCCAGCAGCCATTCGACAGGGGGCGCGTCGGAAAAACTGTTTTTT.

V is TRBV19 and J is TRBJ2-7, with 13 nucleotides matching TRBD2. J was trimmed by 3 bases and V by 6 bases; bases with no gene match: 5. Germline CDR1 reads LNHDA; CDR2 reads SQIVND (reference sequence). The CDR3 covers 15 residues. CDR3 loop: CASSTSGGAGYEQYF. Here the CDR3 DNA reads TGTGCCAGTAGCACTAGCGGGGGGGCTGGCTACGAGCAGTACTTC.

V usage is TRBV2 and J usage is TRBJ2-2, with 10 bases matching TRBD1. This CDR3 contains 15 residues. V lost 6 bases, J lost 3 bases, and 4 bases stayed unmatched. Germline assignment: CDR1 SNHLY and CDR2 FYNNEI. The CDR3 DNA reads TGTGCCAGCAGCCGACAGGGGGCGGACACCGGGGAGCTGTTTTTT. As protein: CASSRQGADTGELFF.

The chain couples TRBV4-1 to TRBJ2-4; 8 nucleotides line up with TRBD2. This CDR3 has 17 amino acids. J lost 0 bases, V lost 4 bases, and 8 bases had no gene match. Germline V lookup: CDR1 MGHRA, CDR2 YSYEKL. The chain's CDR3 is CASSPAGALIAKNIQYF. CDR3 nucleotide sequence: TGCGCCAGCAGCCCAGCGGGGGCATTAATAGCCAAAAACATTCAGTACTTC.

V is TRBV28 and J is TRBJ2-7, with 7 bases fitting TRBD1. This CDR3 has 13 amino acids. CDR1 MDHEN and CDR2 SYDVKM come from the germline V gene. V lost 6 bases and J lost 5; bases outside the gene matches: 7. In nucleotides, the CDR3 is TGTGCCAGCAGCCTAGACAGGGACGACGAGCAGTACTTC. Protein product: CASSLDRDDEQYF.

The CDR3 loop is CASRTEPQGGYTF. The CDR3 nucleotides read TGTGCCAGTCGGACGGAACCCCAGGGCGGCTACACCTTC. This chain links TRBV19 with TRBJ1-2, with D possibly being TRBD1 (5 bases). V was trimmed by 8 bases and J by 8 bases, leaving 18 bases between them. The CDR3 contains 13 residues. Germline CDR1 reads LNHDA; CDR2 reads SQIVND (reference sequence).

The chain is built from TRBV19 and TRBJ2-5, with 10 bases fitting TRBD2. V was pared by 3 bases and J by 4 bases, with 2 bases of the junction left unmatched. The CDR3 loop spans 14 amino acids. In germline, CDR1 is LNHDA, CDR2 SQIVND (reference sequence). As DNA, the CDR3 is TGTGCCAGTAGTATTAGCGGGGGGCCAGAGACCCAGTACTTC. Encoded protein: CASSISGGPETQYF.

The genes are TRBV5-1 and TRBJ1-2; 9 nucleotides match TRBD1. V lost 4 bases to trimming and J lost 7 bases; unmatched junction nucleotides: 8. Germline V gives CDR1 SGHRS, CDR2 YFSETQ. CDR3 size: 14 residues. The CDR3 coding sequence is TGCGCCAGCAGCACGGAACAGGGGGCGGGTGGCTACACCTTC. Protein product: CASSTEQGAGGYTF.

The CDR3 loop is CASSPGTGGSGYTF. In nucleotides, the CDR3 is TGTGCCAGCAGCCCCGGGACAGGGGGCTCTGGCTACACCTTC. The chain links TRBV5-6 to TRBJ1-2; TRBD1 agrees at 12 bases. CDR1 is SGHDT and CDR2 is YYEEEE in the germline V gene. Trimming at V came to 4 bases and at J to 7 bases, leaving 5 bases not matched to a gene. The CDR3 runs 14 residues.

The rearrangement uses TRBV3-1 (or the pseudogene TRBV3-2) and TRBJ2-5; a possible D gene is TRBD2 (5 bases). The CDR3 totals 15 residues. Germline CDR1 reads LGHDT; CDR2 reads YNNKEL (reference sequence). Trimming took 0 bases from V and 5 from J, leaving 13 bases between them. In DNA, the CDR3 is TGTGCCAGCAGCCAAGATTCAACCGGCGGGGAGACCCAGTACTTC. Protein: CASSQDSTGGETQYF.

This clone was found a few times. This chain joins TRBV5-1 and TRBJ2-2; possibly TRBD1 for D (6 bases). The CDR3 extends over 16 amino acids. Germline CDR1 and CDR2: SGHRS and YFSETQ. The germline V and J ends were trimmed by 3 bases and 7 bases, with 19 bases remaining between them. The CDR3 loop reads CASSYSQQGGLGELFF. The DNA of the CDR3 is TGCGCCAGCAGCTATAGTCAACAGGGCGGTCTCGGGGAGCTGTTTTTT.

The chain combines TRBV5-4 with TRBJ2-7; 7 nucleotides line up with TRBD1. J lost 3 bases, V lost 1 base, and 7 bases had no gene match. Germline V gives CDR1 SGHNT, CDR2 YYREEE (reference sequence). The CDR3 is 15 amino acids. In DNA form, the CDR3 reads TGTGCCAGCAGCTTGATAACAGGGGCCTACTACGAGCAGTACTTC. Protein product: CASSLITGAYYEQYF. Variable domain in full (rest from reference TRBV5-4 and TRBJ2-7): ETGVTQSPTHLIKTRGQQVTLRCSSQSGHNTVSWYQQALGQGPQFIFQYYREEENGRGNFPPRFSGLQFPNYSSELNVNALELDDSALYLCASSLITGAYYEQYFGPGTRLTVT.

This chain uses TRBV28 with TRBJ1-3; 8 bases fit TRBD1. Germline values: CDR1 MDHEN, CDR2 SYDVKM. This CDR3 region has 16 residues. Unmatched junction bases numbered 10, after V lost 5 bases and J lost 4 bases. CDR3 in DNA: TGTGCCAGCAGTCTCCATCAGGGGGCTGGGGGAAACACCATATATTTT. Translation gives CASSLHQGAGGNTIYF.

This sequence joins TRBV5-1 and TRBJ1-2; 8 bases agree with TRBD1. Germline CDR1 reads SGHRS; CDR2 reads YFSETQ. After removal of 3 bases from V and 8 bases from J, the junction contained 6 bases not matched to a gene. This CDR3 contains 13 residues. This CDR3 is CASSSGQGGGYTF. For the CDR3, the DNA is TGCGCCAGCAGCTCCGGACAGGGAGGAGGCTACACCTTC.